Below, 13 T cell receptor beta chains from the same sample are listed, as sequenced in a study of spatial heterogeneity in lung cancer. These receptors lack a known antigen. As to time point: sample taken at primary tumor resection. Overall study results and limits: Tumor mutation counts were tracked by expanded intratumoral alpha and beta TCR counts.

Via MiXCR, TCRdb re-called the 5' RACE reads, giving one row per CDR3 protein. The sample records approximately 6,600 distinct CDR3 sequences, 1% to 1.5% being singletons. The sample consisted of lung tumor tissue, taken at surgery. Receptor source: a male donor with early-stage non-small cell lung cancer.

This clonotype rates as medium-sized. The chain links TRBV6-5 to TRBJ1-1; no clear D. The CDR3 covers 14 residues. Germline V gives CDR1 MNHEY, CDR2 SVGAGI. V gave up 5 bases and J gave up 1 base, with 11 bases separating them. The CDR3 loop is CASSQGRENTEAFF. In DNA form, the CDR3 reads TGTGCCAGCAGTCAAGGGCGGGAGAACACTGAAGCTTTCTTT.

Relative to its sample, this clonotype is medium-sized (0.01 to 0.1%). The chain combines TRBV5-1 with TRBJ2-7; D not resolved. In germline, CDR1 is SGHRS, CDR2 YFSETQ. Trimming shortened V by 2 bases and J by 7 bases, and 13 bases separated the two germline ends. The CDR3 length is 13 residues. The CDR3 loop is CASSFLTEQEQYF. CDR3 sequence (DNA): TGCGCCAGCAGCTTCCTTACAGAACAGGAGCAGTACTTC. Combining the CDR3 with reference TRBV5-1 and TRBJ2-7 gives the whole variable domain KAGVTQTPRYLIKTRGQQVTLSCSPISGHRSVSWYQQTPGQGLQFLFEYFSETQRNKGNFPGRFSGRQFSNSRSEMNVSTLELGDSALYLCASSFLTEQEQYFGPGTRLTVT.

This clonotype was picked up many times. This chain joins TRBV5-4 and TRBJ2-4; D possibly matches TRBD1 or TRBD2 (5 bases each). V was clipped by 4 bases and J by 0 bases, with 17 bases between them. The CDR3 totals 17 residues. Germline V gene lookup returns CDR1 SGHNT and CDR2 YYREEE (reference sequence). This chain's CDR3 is CASSRGGGTLAKNIQYF. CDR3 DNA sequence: TGTGCCAGCAGCAGGGGTGGGGGAACCTTAGCCAAAAACATTCAGTACTTC.

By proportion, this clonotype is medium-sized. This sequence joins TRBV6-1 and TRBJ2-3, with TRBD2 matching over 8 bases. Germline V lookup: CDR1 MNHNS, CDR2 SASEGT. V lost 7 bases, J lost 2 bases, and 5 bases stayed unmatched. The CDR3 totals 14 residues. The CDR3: CASIQRGHTDTQYF. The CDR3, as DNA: TGTGCCAGCATTCAGCGGGGGCACACAGATACGCAGTATTTT.

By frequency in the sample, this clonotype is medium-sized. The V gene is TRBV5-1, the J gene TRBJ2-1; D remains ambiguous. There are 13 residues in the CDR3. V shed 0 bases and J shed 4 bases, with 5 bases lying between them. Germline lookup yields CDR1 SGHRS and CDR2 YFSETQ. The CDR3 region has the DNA TGCGCCAGCAGCTTGGTCACTTACAATGAGCAGTTCTTC. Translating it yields CASSLVTYNEQFF.

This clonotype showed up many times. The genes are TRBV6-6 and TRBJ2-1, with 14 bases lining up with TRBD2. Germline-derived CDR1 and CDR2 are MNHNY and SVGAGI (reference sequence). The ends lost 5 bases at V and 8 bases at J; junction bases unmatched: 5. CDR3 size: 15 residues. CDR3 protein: CASSLGLAGGYEQFF. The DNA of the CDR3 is TGTGCCAGCAGTCTCGGACTAGCGGGGGGTTATGAGCAGTTCTTC.

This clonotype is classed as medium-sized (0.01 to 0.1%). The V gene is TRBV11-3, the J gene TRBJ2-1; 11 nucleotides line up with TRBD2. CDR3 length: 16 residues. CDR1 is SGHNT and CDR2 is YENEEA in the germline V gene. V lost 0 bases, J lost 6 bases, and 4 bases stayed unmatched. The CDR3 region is CASSLDLAGGSNEQFF. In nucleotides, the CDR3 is TGTGCCAGCAGCTTAGATCTAGCGGGAGGCAGCAATGAGCAGTTCTTC.

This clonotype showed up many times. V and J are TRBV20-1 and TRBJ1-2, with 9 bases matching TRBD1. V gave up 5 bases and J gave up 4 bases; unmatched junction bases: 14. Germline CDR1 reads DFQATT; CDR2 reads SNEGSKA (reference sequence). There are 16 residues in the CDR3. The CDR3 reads CSAARVGTGIVYGYTF. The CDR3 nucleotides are TGCAGTGCTGCCCGCGTGGGGACAGGGATAGTCTATGGCTACACCTTC.

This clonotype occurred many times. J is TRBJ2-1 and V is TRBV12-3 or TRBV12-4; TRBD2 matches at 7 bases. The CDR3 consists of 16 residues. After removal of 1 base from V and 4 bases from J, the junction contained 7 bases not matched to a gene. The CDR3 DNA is TGTGCCAGCAGTTTAGAGGCGACTAGCTCATACAATGAGCAGTTCTTC. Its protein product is CASSLEATSSYNEQFF.

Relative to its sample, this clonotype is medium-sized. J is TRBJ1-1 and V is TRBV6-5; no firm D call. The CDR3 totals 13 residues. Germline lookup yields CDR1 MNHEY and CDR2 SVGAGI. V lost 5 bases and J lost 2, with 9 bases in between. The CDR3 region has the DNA TGTGCCAGCAGTGCGGACCGCAACACTGAAGCTTTCTTT. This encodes CASSADRNTEAFF.

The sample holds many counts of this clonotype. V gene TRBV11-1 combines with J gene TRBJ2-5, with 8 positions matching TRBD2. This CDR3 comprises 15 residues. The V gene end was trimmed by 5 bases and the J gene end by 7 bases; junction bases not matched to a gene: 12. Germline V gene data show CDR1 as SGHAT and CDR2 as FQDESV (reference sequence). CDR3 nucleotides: TGTGCCAGCAGCCCACTGACTAGCGTCCGGGGGACCCAGTACTTC. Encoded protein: CASSPLTSVRGTQYF.

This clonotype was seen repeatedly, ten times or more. CDR3 in DNA: TGTGCCAGCAGCCCGGAGAATTTTAACGAGCAGTACTTC. This gives the protein CASSPENFNEQYF. V usage is TRBV11-2 and J usage is TRBJ2-7; no firm D call. Germline V gene data show CDR1 as SGHAT and CDR2 as FQNNGV. Between the trimmed V and J ends, which lost 5 bases and 5 bases, there was a span of 13 bases. The CDR3 runs to 13 residues.

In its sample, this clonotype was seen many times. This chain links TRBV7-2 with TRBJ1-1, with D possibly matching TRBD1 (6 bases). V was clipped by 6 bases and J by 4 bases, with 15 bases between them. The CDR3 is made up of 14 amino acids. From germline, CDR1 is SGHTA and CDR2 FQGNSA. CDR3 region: CASSLYTGSTEAFF. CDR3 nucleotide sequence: TGTGCCAGCAGTTTATATACAGGGAGCACTGAAGCTTTCTTT.